These T cell receptor beta chains were read from a single sample in a study of blood T cell repertoires in COVID-19. The repertoire was sequenced with immunoSEQ multiplex PCR; TCRdb's copy has only in-frame clones and lacks some. Seen here are 250,000 to 300,000 clones, 75% to 90% observed once, and the top ten hold about 2%. The sequenced sample consisted of peripheral blood. These receptors originate from a woman in her 50s who had recovered from COVID-19. CDR3s include the opening cysteine and the closing phenylalanine or tryptophan. D genes are given only for firm matches. Not all rows give a size; the values are once, few, many and, for expanded clones, a class.

d_gene,abundance,v_gene,j_gene,CDR3nt,CDR3aa
NA,NA,TRBV11-2,TRBJ2-1,TGTGCCAGCACCCGGCCCCCGCGGGAGCAGTTCTTC,CASTRPPREQFF
TRBD2,NA,TRBV19,TRBJ2-7,TGTGCCAGTAGGCCGACTAGCGGGAGCACCTACGAGCAGTACTTC,CASRPTSGSTYEQYF
TRBD2,few,TRBV11-2,TRBJ2-7,TGTGCCAGCAGTCATCTAGCGGGGGGTTCCCACGAGCAGTACTTC,CASSHLAGGSHEQYF
TRBD2,NA,TRBV27,TRBJ2-7,TGTGCCAGCAGTTTATGGGGGGGACGGTCTATTTACGAGCAGTACTTC,CASSLWGGRSIYEQYF
NA,once,TRBV5-1,TRBJ2-1,TGCGCCAGCAGCTTGCAAAGGACAGCCGCGTACAATGAGCAGTTCTTC,CASSLQRTAAYNEQFF
TRBD1,NA,TRBV4-1,TRBJ1-5,TGCGCCAGCAGCCAAGATGGAACAGGGGGAAATCAGCCCCAGCATTTT,CASSQDGTGGNQPQHF
NA,NA,TRBV10-3,TRBJ2-2,TGTGCCATCAGTGAGGTTCCAGGCCCGAACACCGGGGAGCTGTTTTTT,CAISEVPGPNTGELFF
TRBD1,NA,TRBV18,TRBJ2-7,TGTGCCAGCTCTCAAACAGGGGAACCCTACGAGCAGTACTTC,CASSQTGEPYEQYF
NA,once,TRBV4-2,TRBJ2-1,TGTGCCAGCAGCCAAGAAGAGGTCTCCTACAATGAGCAGTTCTTC,CASSQEEVSYNEQFF
TRBD1,NA,TRBV27,TRBJ1-2,TGTGCCAGCAGTTTAGAAAAGGGGGCAGTTCGTGGCTACACCTTC,CASSLEKGAVRGYTF
NA,NA,TRBV6-5,TRBJ2-2,TGTGCCAGCAGAAGAGGGCTGCACGGGGAGCTGTTTTTT,CASRRGLHGELFF
NA,NA,TRBV19,TRBJ2-7,TGTGCCAGTAGTCCCCGAAGACAACACGAGCAGTACTTC,CASSPRRQHEQYF
TRBD1,NA,TRBV7-9,TRBJ2-5,TGTGCCAGCAGCTTTACAACCGGGACAGCCCATCCAGGGACCCAGTACTTC,CASSFTTGTAHPGTQYF
TRBD1,NA,TRBV29-1,TRBJ2-7,TGCAGCGTTGCCGGTGGGACAGGCCCCTACGAGCAGTACTTC,CSVAGGTGPYEQYF
TRBD1,NA,TRBV27,TRBJ2-5,TGTGCCAGCAGTTTAACAGGGGACCAAGAGACCCAGTACTTC,CASSLTGDQETQYF
TRBD1,once,TRBV6-5,TRBJ1-2,TGTGCCAGCAGTTACGGGACAGGGGCTGATAACTATGGCTACACCTTC,CASSYGTGADNYGYTF
NA,few,TRBV2,TRBJ2-7,TGTGCCAGCAGACTAGGTGGGAGGCAGTACTTC,CASRLGGRQYF
NA,NA,TRBV27,TRBJ2-7,TGTGCCAGCAGTTCCACATCCTACGAGCAGTACTTC,CASSSTSYEQYF
NA,NA,TRBV18,TRBJ2-2,TGTGCCAGCTCACTCTCCCGCGGGGTATTGGTCACCGGGGAGCTGTTTTTT,CASSLSRGVLVTGELFF
NA,NA,TRBV2,TRBJ2-3,TGTGCCAGCAGTGAAGCGCTGACTAGCACAGATACGCAGTATTTT,CASSEALTSTDTQYF
NA,NA,TRBV4-2,TRBJ2-2,TGTGCCAGCAGCCAAGGGGCTTGGGGCGCGAACACCGGGGAGCTGTTTTTT,CASSQGAWGANTGELFF
TRBD1,NA,TRBV5-1,TRBJ2-3,TGCGCCAGCAGCTCAACCCGGGACAGGGGGGCAGATACGCAGTATTTT,CASSSTRDRGADTQYF